This T cell receptor beta chain was identified during a study of T cell changes during pregnancy in multiple sclerosis. The length of the CDR3 is 16 residues. CDR1 is SGHVS and CDR2 is FQNEAQ in the germline V gene. After removal of 0 bases from V and 8 bases from J, the junction contained 6 bases not matched to a gene. Measured with immunoSEQ multiplex PCR; TCRdb has only the in-frame clones, and not every one. Among 50,000 to 75,000 clones, around 90% were seen once, and the ten largest hold 2.8%. This clonotype was obtained from a female donor in good health, enrolled as a control in a pregnancy study. The chain uses TRBV7-8 and TRBJ2-3; 12 positions match TRBD2. This material consisted of peripheral blood, taken in the third trimester of pregnancy. The CDR3 DNA follows: TGTGCCAGCAGCTTAGCGCGGACTAGCGGGGCAGGTACGCAGTATTTT. It specifies CASSLARTSGAGTQYF.